Below are 13 T cell receptor beta chains sequenced from a single sample in a study of blood T cells in healthy people across ages. Combining a sample-barcoded 5' primer with a J-beta primer mix, a second PCR ran for roughly 7 to 11 cycles. TCRdb fed the 5' RACE reads into MiXCR, producing one record per CDR3 protein. The sample yields 700,000 or so distinct CDR3 sequences, roughly 41% seen once. The specimen sequenced was blood. Receptor source: a man older than 75 in good health.

CDR3 loop: CASSRPPAETQYF. The CDR3 bases are TGTGCCAGCAGCCGGCCCCCAGCAGAGACCCAGTACTTC. The genes are TRBV28 and TRBJ2-5; D unclear. Per germline, CDR1 MDHEN and CDR2 SYDVKM. Trimming removed 6 bases from V and 4 bases from J, with 12 bases in between. The CDR3 totals 13 residues.

This clonotype was seen repeatedly, ten times or more. The V call is TRBV7-2, the J call TRBJ2-4; D possibly matches TRBD1 or TRBD2 (5 bases each). Per germline, CDR1 SGHTA and CDR2 FQGNSA. CDR3 length equals 16 residues. V dropped 1 base and J dropped 1 base, with 11 bases sitting between them. CDR3 amino acids: CASSLDPGGAKNIQYF. Written as DNA, the CDR3 is TGTGCCAGCAGCTTAGACCCTGGGGGTGCCAAAAACATTCAGTACTTC.

The J gene is TRBJ2-7, the V gene TRBV7-3, with TRBD2 matching over 12 bases. This CDR3 region has 18 residues. The germline CDR1 and CDR2 sequences are SGHTA and FQGTGA. V dropped 0 bases and J dropped 7; count of bases not matched to a gene: 13. The CDR3 nucleotides are TGTGCCAGCAGCTTAACGCAGCTAGCGGGAGGGTCCTACAATGAGCAGTACTTC. This encodes CASSLTQLAGGSYNEQYF.

The genes are TRBV6-5 and TRBJ2-5, with D perhaps matching TRBD2 (5 bases). From germline, CDR1 is MNHEY and CDR2 SVGAGI. This CDR3 region has 15 residues. V lost 2 bases and J lost 11, with 21 bases in between. The CDR3, as DNA: TGTGCCAGCAGTTACGCGATAAGGTTCGGGAATGAGCAGTACTTC. This gives the protein CASSYAIRFGNEQYF.

The chain has TRBV28 and TRBJ2-6; D might be TRBD1 or TRBD2, each matching 5 bases. Trimming removed 3 bases from V and 1 base from J, with 10 bases in between. This CDR3 contains 16 residues. Germline V lookup: CDR1 MDHEN, CDR2 SYDVKM. CDR3 in amino acids: CASSLRGVSGANVLTF. For the CDR3, the DNA is TGTGCCAGCAGTTTGAGGGGAGTATCTGGGGCCAACGTCCTGACTTTC.

The chain combines TRBV12-3 or TRBV12-4 with TRBJ2-1, with TRBD2 as a possible D gene (7 bases). V was cut by 6 bases and J by 2 bases, with 14 bases left in between. The CDR3 length is 15 residues. CDR3 loop: CASSSRGGAYNEQFF. The DNA of the CDR3 is TGTGCCAGCAGCTCTAGAGGGGGGGCCTACAATGAGCAGTTCTTC.

This clonotype has just one count. J is TRBJ2-7 and V is TRBV5-1, with a tentative D call TRBD1 (6 bases). The CDR3 totals 14 residues. Germline CDR1 is SGHRS and CDR2 is YFSETQ. Trimming left V 3 bases short and J 3 bases short, with 13 bases between. CDR3 coding DNA: TGCGCCAGCAGCTCCGTCCAGGGGTACTACGAGCAGTACTTC. Amino acid sequence: CASSSVQGYYEQYF.

Many counts were recorded for this clonotype. The chain has TRBV29-1 and TRBJ1-5; 11 positions match TRBD1. The CDR3 has 17 amino acids. V was pared by 4 bases and J by 9 bases, with 17 bases of the junction left unmatched. From germline, CDR1 is SQVTM and CDR2 ANQGSEA. The CDR3 coding sequence is TGCAGCGTTGTATTATCGGGGGGACAGGGGGTGCGCGGGCCCCAGCATTTT. Translated: CSVVLSGGQGVRGPQHF.

The CDR3 DNA sequence: TGTGCCAGCAGCTCCCAGGGTCCGCAGTATCGCGCGGAGCAGTACTTC. Translated, it gives CASSSQGPQYRAEQYF. The rearrangement uses TRBV7-2 and TRBJ2-7, with a weak D call TRBD1 (5 bases). Trimming stripped 4 bases from V and 7 bases from J, with 23 bases between. This CDR3 has 16 amino acids. The germline V gene encodes CDR1 SGHTA and CDR2 FQGNSA.

This clonotype was recorded at least ten times. V and J are TRBV7-2 and TRBJ2-7; either TRBD1 or TRBD2 may fit D (5 bases each). The V gene lost 0 bases and the J gene lost 0 bases, with 12 bases spanning the gap. Germline loops: CDR1 SGHTA, CDR2 FQGNSA. This CDR3 region has 16 residues. Here the CDR3 DNA reads TGTGCCAGCAGCTTAGCTTGGGGACGCAGCTCCTACGAGCAGTACTTC. Protein: CASSLAWGRSSYEQYF.

The rearrangement uses TRBV29-1 and TRBJ2-3; D not resolved. Deletions cut 3 bases from V and 5 bases from J, with 9 bases between. Germline V gene sequence: CDR1 SQVTM, CDR2 ANQGSEA. The CDR3 has 12 residues. CDR3 coding DNA: TGCAGCGTTGAGCTTCATGGAGATACGCAGTATTTT. Protein sequence: CSVELHGDTQYF.

V gene TRBV7-2 combines with J gene TRBJ2-2, with D possibly TRBD2 on 6 matching bases. V lost 3 bases and J 5 bases, leaving 16 bases between the germline ends. CDR3 length: 16 amino acids. CDR1 and CDR2 (germline): SGHTA, FQGNSA. The CDR3 DNA reads as TGTGCCAGCAGCTTGAGGTCAGGGAGGTATACCGGGGAGCTGTTTTTT. Its translation is CASSLRSGRYTGELFF.

V usage is TRBV6-2 or TRBV6-3 and J usage is TRBJ2-1; 11 bases match TRBD2. With 4 bases clipped from V and 2 bases from J, the junction kept 4 bases outside the gene matches. CDR3 size: 16 residues. Germline CDR1 is MNHEY and CDR2 is SVGEGT. This chain's CDR3 is CASSSLAGVPYNEQFF. The CDR3 region has the DNA TGTGCCAGCAGTTCACTAGCGGGGGTTCCCTACAATGAGCAGTTCTTC.